Listed below are T cell receptor beta chains from one sample, sequenced in a study of OX40 agonist ivuxolimab in advanced cancers. The assay was immunoSEQ multiplex PCR, and TCRdb's table has in-frame clones only and misses some. This table has approximately 56,000 clones, 75% to 90% appearing once. The sample was CD4+ or CD8+ T cells sorted from blood, taken in a trial of the OX40 agonist ivuxolimab. The receptors here all came from an adult with an advanced solid tumor such as melanoma, head and neck, liver or kidney cancer. The CDR3 runs from the conserved cysteine through the conserved F or W. The D gene is left open where the match is weak. Some rows mark clone size as missing; the rest say once, few, many or name a class of expanded clone.

size	V	D	length	J	DNA	CDR3
NA	TRBV4-1	NA	15	TRBJ2-1	TGCGCCAGCAGCCCGGACTATAACTCCTACAATGAGCAGTTCTTC	CASSPDYNSYNEQFF
NA	TRBV7-2	NA	15	TRBJ2-2	TGTGCCAGCAGCTTACAGACAGGGAACACCGGGGAGCTGTTTTTT	CASSLQTGNTGELFF
few	TRBV9	NA	14	TRBJ1-6	TGTGCCAGCAGCGTAGCCCAATATCCTTCACCCCTCCACTTT	CASSVAQYPSPLHF
NA	TRBV6-1	NA	12	TRBJ1-1	TGTGCCAGCACCCCTGACAGAACTGAAGCTTTCTTT	CASTPDRTEAFF
NA	TRBV4-2	NA	15	TRBJ2-7	TGTGCCAGCAGCCAAGGTCTAGCAGGCGGCTACGAGCAGTACTTC	CASSQGLAGGYEQYF
few	TRBV5-6	NA	13	TRBJ2-1	TGTGCCAGCAGCTTTTTCACCAAGATGAGGTGGCTCTTC	CASSFFTKMRWLF
once	TRBV6-6	TRBD1	14	TRBJ1-5	TGTGCCAGCAGTTCGGACAGGGGCAATCAGCCCCAGCATTTT	CASSSDRGNQPQHF
once	TRBV7-2	TRBD2	13	TRBJ2-1	TGTGCCAGCAGCTTGACTAGCGTGACTGAGCAGTTCTTC	CASSLTSVTEQFF
NA	TRBV5-1	NA	15	TRBJ1-5	TGCGCCAGCAGCCCCGAAGGAGGGGGGAATCAGCCCCAGCATTTT	CASSPEGGGNQPQHF
NA	TRBV28	NA	13	TRBJ1-5	TGTGCCAGCAGTTGGGTCGATTATCAGCCCCAGCATTTT	CASSWVDYQPQHF
NA	TRBV5-1	NA	18	TRBJ1-6	TGCGCCAGCAGCTTCGGTCCCCGCCGGGACAAAAATAATTCACCCCTCCACTTT	CASSFGPRRDKNNSPLHF
NA	TRBV19	NA	12	TRBJ1-3	TGTGCCAGTACTGATTCTGGAAACACCATATATTTT	CASTDSGNTIYF
NA	TRBV28	NA	14	TRBJ1-6	TGTGCCAGCAAGGAGAGGGTTAGGCATTCACCCCTCCACTTT	CASKERVRHSPLHF
NA	TRBV6-5	NA	14	TRBJ2-7	TGTGCCAGCAGACTGATGACGGCGACTTACGAGCAGTACTTC	CASRLMTATYEQYF
NA	TRBV6-5	NA	13	TRBJ1-1	TGTGCCAGCAGCCGGGACGGGAACACTGAAGCTTTCTTT	CASSRDGNTEAFF
NA	TRBV4-2	NA	15	TRBJ2-3	TGTGCCAGCAGCCAGGCAGGGACTGCCAAAAATACGCAGTATTTT	CASSQAGTAKNTQYF
NA	TRBV4-3	NA	15	TRBJ1-2	TGCGCCAGCAGCCAAACGGGTTGGGGAGGTGATGGCTACACCTTC	CASSQTGWGGDGYTF
NA	TRBV2	NA	12	TRBJ2-5	TGTGCCACCTCCCTTGGAGGAGAGACCCAGTACTTC	CATSLGGETQYF
NA	TRBV7-2	NA	15	TRBJ2-1	TGTGCCAGCAGCCCTAGCACAGTAGTAGGGTTTTTTGAGTTCTTC	CASSPSTVVGFFEFF
NA	TRBV9	NA	14	TRBJ1-1	TGTGCCAGCAGCGGGGTTGGTAGGAGCACTGAAGCTTTCTTT	CASSGVGRSTEAFF
NA	TRBV28	NA	14	TRBJ1-4	TGTGCCAGCAGTATTGGGGGGTTAGGCGAAAAACTGTTTTTT	CASSIGGLGEKLFF
NA	TRBV7-2	TRBD1	17	TRBJ1-2	TGTGCCAGCAGCTTACCCTCCCGGGACAGGGGACACTATGGCTACACCTTC	CASSLPSRDRGHYGYTF
NA	TRBV20-1	NA	11	TRBJ1-2	TGCAGTGGCAGGGTTCAGGGTGGCTACACCTTC	CSGRVQGGYTF
NA	TRBV28	NA	12	TRBJ1-2	TGTGCCAGCGGGGTATTTAACTATGGCTACACCTTC	CASGVFNYGYTF
NA	TRBV7-2	NA	12	TRBJ2-3	TGTGCCAGCAGCTGGCTCGTGGATACGCAGTATTTT	CASSWLVDTQYF
NA	TRBV7-8	TRBD1	18	TRBJ1-6	TGTGCCAGCAGCCTTTCCGGGACAGCGAGCTCCTATAATTCACCCCTCCACTTT	CASSLSGTASSYNSPLHF
NA	TRBV5-1	NA	15	TRBJ1-5	TGCGCCAGCAGCTTAGAGGGTGCAGGAAATCAGCCCCAGCATTTT	CASSLEGAGNQPQHF
NA	TRBV4-1	NA	15	TRBJ1-1	TGCGCCAGCAGCCAGGCTGCGGGACGGCTGACTGAAGCTTTCTTT	CASSQAAGRLTEAFF
NA	TRBV29-1	TRBD1	15	TRBJ1-1	TGCAGCGTTGCTAGTGGAAGTAGCAGGGGGGCTGAAGCTTTCTTT	CSVASGSSRGAEAFF
once	TRBV2	NA	15	TRBJ2-2	TGTGCCAGCAGTGTATCAGGGGAGGACACCGGGGAGCTGTTTTTT	CASSVSGEDTGELFF
NA	TRBV18	NA	13	TRBJ1-2	TGTGCCAGCTCGCGAGGACGGGAGTATGGCTACACCTTC	CASSRGREYGYTF
NA	TRBV6-1	TRBD1	15	TRBJ1-2	TGTGCCAGCAGTGGGCCGGGACAGGGTGACTATGGCTACACCTTC	CASSGPGQGDYGYTF
NA	TRBV19	TRBD1	15	TRBJ1-6	TGTGCCGGTAACAGGGGAAGCTCCTATAATTCACCCCTCCACTTT	CAGNRGSSYNSPLHF
NA	TRBV28	TRBD1	14	TRBJ1-5	TGTGCCAGTACGGGGGCAGGGGGCTATCAGCCCCAGCATTTT	CASTGAGGYQPQHF
NA	TRBV6-6	NA	16	TRBJ2-7	TGTGCCAGCAGTTACTCCCAGGCGGGGTTTTCCTACGAGCAGTACTTC	CASSYSQAGFSYEQYF
NA	TRBV27	NA	15	TRBJ2-2	TGTGCCAGCAGTTGGAGGAACGCGAACACCGGGGAGCTGTTTTTT	CASSWRNANTGELFF
NA	TRBV6-1	NA	16	TRBJ1-5	TGTGCCAGCAGTGAGGAGGGCGCCCGTTTCAATCAGCCCCAGCATTTT	CASSEEGARFNQPQHF
NA	TRBV15	TRBD1	13	TRBJ1-4	TGTGCCACCAGTGAGGGGGCGATTGAAAAACTGTTTTTT	CATSEGAIEKLFF
NA	TRBV6-6	NA	14	TRBJ2-7	TGTGCCAGCAGTTACGGACAGAACTCCTACGAGCAGTACTTC	CASSYGQNSYEQYF
NA	TRBV6-6	NA	13	TRBJ2-7	TGTGCCAGCAGTCCCCAGAGGCTCGACGAGCAGTACTTC	CASSPQRLDEQYF
NA	TRBV30	NA	13	TRBJ2-2	TGTGCCTGGAGGGGAGGGGGAGCGCGGGAGCTGTTTTTT	CAWRGGGARELFF
NA	TRBV11-2	TRBD2	16	TRBJ2-5	TGTGCCAGCAGCTCCAATACGGGGGGTTACCAAGAGACCCAGTACTTC	CASSSNTGGYQETQYF
NA	TRBV27	TRBD1	15	TRBJ1-2	TGTGCCAGCAGTTTAACCGGGACAGGGAAGGATGGCTACACCTTC	CASSLTGTGKDGYTF
NA	TRBV5-4	NA	16	TRBJ1-4	TGTGCCAGCAGCTTGGCCGAGGGGGGCGAGTCTGAAAAACTGTTTTTT	CASSLAEGGESEKLFF
NA	TRBV6-1	TRBD1	15	TRBJ1-4	TGTGCCAGCAGGGGTAGCCGGACAGGGGATGAAAAACTGTTTTTT	CASRGSRTGDEKLFF
NA	TRBV6-1	NA	13	TRBJ1-1	TGTGCCAGCAGTAATAATAAGAACACTGAAGCTTTCTTT	CASSNNKNTEAFF